These 3 T cell receptor beta chains were all obtained from the same sample, sequenced in a study of T cell repertoires in cytomegalovirus infection. TCRdb reprocessed the reads with MiXCR, giving one entry per CDR3 protein. The profile covers about 340,000 distinct CDR3 sequences, with almost 30% appearing a single time and roughly 20% taken by the ten largest. These receptors' targets are unknown. This sample comprised cultured PBMCs, obtained from culture after CMV antigen stimulation. These receptors all stem from a human donor in good health (CMV status not recorded). Some clones in this sample may be carry-over from other donors' samples.

In this sample, this clonotype turned up a few times. The chain joins TRBV6-5 to TRBJ1-1, with D tentatively TRBD1 (5 bases). Germline CDR1 reads MNHEY; CDR2 reads SVGAGI. The V and J ends lost 2 bases and 11 bases respectively, with 18 bases between them. The CDR3 extends over 14 amino acids. The CDR3 sequence is CASSYQGSGADAFF. CDR3 coding DNA: TGTGCCAGCAGTTACCAGGGCAGCGGCGCCGACGCTTTCTTT.

This clonotype appeared many times. The V gene is TRBV7-9, the J gene TRBJ1-1; D uncertain. The CDR3 contains 14 residues. The V and J ends lost 4 bases and 4 bases respectively, with 13 bases between them. In germline, CDR1 is SEHNR, CDR2 FQNEAQ (reference sequence). As DNA, the CDR3 is TGTGCCAGCAGCTATTGGGGAGAAGGCACTGAAGCTTTCTTT. Its translation is CASSYWGEGTEAFF.

The rearrangement joins TRBV7-2 to TRBJ2-3; D is undetermined. The CDR3 extends over 13 amino acids. The V and J ends lost 4 bases and 5 bases respectively, with 10 bases between them. Germline CDR1 is SGHTA and CDR2 is FQGNSA. The CDR3 loop is CASSSSDGDTQYF. The DNA of the CDR3 is TGTGCCAGCAGCTCAAGTGATGGAGATACGCAGTATTTT. Drawing the rest from reference TRBV7-2 and TRBJ2-3, the complete variable domain is GAGVSQSPSNKVTEKGKDVELRCDPISGHTALYWYRQSLGQGLEFLIYFQGNSAPDKSGLPSDRFSAERTGGSVSTLTIQRTQQEDSAVYLCASSSSDGDTQYFGPGTRLTVL.